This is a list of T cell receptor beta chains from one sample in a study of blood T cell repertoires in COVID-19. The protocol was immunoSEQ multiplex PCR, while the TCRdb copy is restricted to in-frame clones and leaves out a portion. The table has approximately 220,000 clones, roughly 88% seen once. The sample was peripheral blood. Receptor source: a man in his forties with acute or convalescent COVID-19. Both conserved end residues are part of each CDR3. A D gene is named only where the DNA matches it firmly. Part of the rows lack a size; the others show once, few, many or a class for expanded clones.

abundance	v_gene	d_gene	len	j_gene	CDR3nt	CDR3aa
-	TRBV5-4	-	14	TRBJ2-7	TGTGCCAGCAGCTTGGGAGTACAGGGTTACGAGCAGTACTTC	CASSLGVQGYEQYF
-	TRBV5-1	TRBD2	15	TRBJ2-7	TGCGCCAGCAGCTTGTCTAGCGGGGTCTCCTACGAGCAGTACTTC	CASSLSSGVSYEQYF
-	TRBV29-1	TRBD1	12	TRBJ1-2	TGCAGCGCGGAGGGACAGGGGAGGGGCTACACCTTC	CSAEGQGRGYTF
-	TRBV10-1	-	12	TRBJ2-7	TGCGCCAGCGGTAGGGACATCTACGAGCAGTACTTC	CASGRDIYEQYF
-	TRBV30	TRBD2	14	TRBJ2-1	TGTGCCTCGGGGAGGGACTTGACCTACAATGAGCAGTTCTTC	CASGRDLTYNEQFF
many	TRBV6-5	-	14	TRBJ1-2	TGTGCCAGCAGTTCCGGGAGGGGCTACTATGGCTACACCTTC	CASSSGRGYYGYTF
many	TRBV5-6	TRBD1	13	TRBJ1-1	TGTGCCAGCAGCTGGGACAGGGACACTGAAGCTTTCTTT	CASSWDRDTEAFF
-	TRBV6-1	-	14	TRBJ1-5	TGTGCCAGCAGAGAAGGCGGTAGCAATCAGCCCCAGCATTTT	CASREGGSNQPQHF
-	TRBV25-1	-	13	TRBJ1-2	TGTGCCAGCAGTGCCACAGGCAACTATGGCTACACCTTC	CASSATGNYGYTF
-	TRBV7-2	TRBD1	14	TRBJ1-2	TGTGCCAGCAGCTTAGGACAGGGGGCGCCTGGCTACACCTTC	CASSLGQGAPGYTF
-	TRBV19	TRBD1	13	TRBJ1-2	TGTGCCAGTGTGAAGGACAGGGGGTATGGCTACACCTTC	CASVKDRGYGYTF
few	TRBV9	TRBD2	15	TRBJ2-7	TGTGCCAGCAGCGTGGCCTTAGCGGGAGATGGAGAGCAGTACTTC	CASSVALAGDGEQYF
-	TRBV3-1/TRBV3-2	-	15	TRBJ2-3	TGTGCCAGCAGCCAAGTGGGGCGGTACACAGATACGCAGTATTTT	CASSQVGRYTDTQYF
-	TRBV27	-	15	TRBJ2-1	TGTGCCAGCAGCCCCCCCCGGGAGTTGGTCAATGAGCAGTTCTTC	CASSPPRELVNEQFF
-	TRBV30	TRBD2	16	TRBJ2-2	TGTGCCTGGAGTCCACTAGCGGACCTCCGGGGCGGGGAGCTGTTTTTT	CAWSPLADLRGGELFF
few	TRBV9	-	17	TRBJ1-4	TGTGCCAGCAGCGTAGGGGCAGGGTGGCCGACTAATGAAAAACTGTTTTTT	CASSVGAGWPTNEKLFF
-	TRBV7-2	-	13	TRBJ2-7	TGTGCCAGCAGCGGGCTAGCCCCAAGCGAGCAGTACTTC	CASSGLAPSEQYF
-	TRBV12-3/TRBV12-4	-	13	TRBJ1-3	TGTGCCAGCAGTTGGAGCTCTGGAAACACCATATATTTT	CASSWSSGNTIYF
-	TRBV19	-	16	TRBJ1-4	TGTGCCAGTAGTATAGACCAACAGGGTTCAAATGAAAAACTGTTTTTT	CASSIDQQGSNEKLFF
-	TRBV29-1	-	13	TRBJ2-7	TGCAGCGTCGGGAGCGTTAATGCCTACGAGCAGTACTTC	CSVGSVNAYEQYF
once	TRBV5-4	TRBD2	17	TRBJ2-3	TGTGCCAGCAGCTTGGGTCTACTAGCGGGCCGCACAGATACGCAGTATTTT	CASSLGLLAGRTDTQYF
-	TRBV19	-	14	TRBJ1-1	TGTGCCAGTAGTATAGCCCAGGGGAACACTGAAGCTTTCTTT	CASSIAQGNTEAFF
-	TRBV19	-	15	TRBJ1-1	TGTGCCAGTAGTAGACCGGGGGAGGGGGTGGTTGAAGCTTTCTTT	CASSRPGEGVVEAFF
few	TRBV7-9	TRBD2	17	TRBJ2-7	TGTGCCAGCATCACCTGGAGCGGGAGTCGATTATTCTACGAGCAGTACTTC	CASITWSGSRLFYEQYF
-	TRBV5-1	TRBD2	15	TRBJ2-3	TGCGCCAGCAGCCTATCTGCGGGAGGGGCAGATACGCAGTATTTT	CASSLSAGGADTQYF
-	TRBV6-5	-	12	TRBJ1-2	TGTGCCAGCAGTAAGCTGCCCTATGGCTACACCTTC	CASSKLPYGYTF
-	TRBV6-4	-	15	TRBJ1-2	TGTGCCAGCAGCTATAACCCGGGATCCGACTATGGCTACACCTTC	CASSYNPGSDYGYTF
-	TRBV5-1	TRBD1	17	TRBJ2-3	TGCGCCAGCAGCTTTCCCGGGACAGGGGGATGGACAGATACGCAGTATTTT	CASSFPGTGGWTDTQYF
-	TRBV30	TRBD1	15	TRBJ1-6	TGTGCCTGGAAACTACCTGACAGGGATAATTCACCCCTCCACTTT	CAWKLPDRDNSPLHF
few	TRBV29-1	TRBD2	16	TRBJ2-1	TGCAGCGTTGTTCCTAGCGGGAGGGATGCCTACAATGAGCAGTTCTTC	CSVVPSGRDAYNEQFF
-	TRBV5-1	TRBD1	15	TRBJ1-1	TGCGCCAGCAGCTTACTGCAGGGGGCGTTGACTGAAGCTTTCTTT	CASSLLQGALTEAFF
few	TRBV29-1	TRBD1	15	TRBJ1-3	TGCAGCGTTTCCCCCCAGGGGGCAAGGGGAAACACCATATATTTT	CSVSPQGARGNTIYF
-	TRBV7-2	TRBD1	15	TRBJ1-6	TGTGCCAGCAGCAGGAAGGGACAGGGAGGTTCACCCCTCCACTTT	CASSRKGQGGSPLHF
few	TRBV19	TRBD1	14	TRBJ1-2	TGTGCCAGTAGGTACGACAGGGGTGTCTATGGCTACACCTTC	CASRYDRGVYGYTF
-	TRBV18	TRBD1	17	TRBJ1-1	TGTGCCAGCTCACCACCGAGGGGACAGGGGCACAACACTGAAGCTTTCTTT	CASSPPRGQGHNTEAFF
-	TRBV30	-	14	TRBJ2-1	TGTGCCTGGCAAACAGGGAGCTCCTACAATGAGCAGTTCTTC	CAWQTGSSYNEQFF
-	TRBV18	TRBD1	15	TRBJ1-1	TGTGCCAGCTCACCTAGGACAGGGTCCGACACTGAAGCTTTCTTT	CASSPRTGSDTEAFF
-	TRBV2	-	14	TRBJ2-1	TGTGCCAGCACCTCAACCCAACAGGGCGATGAGCAGTTCTTC	CASTSTQQGDEQFF
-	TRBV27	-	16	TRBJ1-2	TGTGCCAGCAGTTCAACAGTGGGGGCCTCTAACTATGGCTACACCTTC	CASSSTVGASNYGYTF
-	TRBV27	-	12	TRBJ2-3	TGTGCCAGCAGCCCTCCCACAGATACGCAGTATTTT	CASSPPTDTQYF
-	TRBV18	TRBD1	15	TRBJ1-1	TGTGCCAGCTCACGGATGACAGGGGAAAACACTGAAGCTTTCTTT	CASSRMTGENTEAFF
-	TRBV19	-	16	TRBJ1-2	TGTGCCAGTAGTTCACCAGGGTCTTGGATGAACTATGGCTACACCTTC	CASSSPGSWMNYGYTF
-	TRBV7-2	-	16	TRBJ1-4	TGTGCCAGCAGCACAATACAGTTCACAACTAATGAAAAACTGTTTTTT	CASSTIQFTTNEKLFF
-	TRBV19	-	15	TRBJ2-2	TGTGCCAGTAGTCCGCGCGGTCTATACACCGGGGAGCTGTTTTTT	CASSPRGLYTGELFF
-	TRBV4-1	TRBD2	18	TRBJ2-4	TGCGCCAGCAGCCTGGGGATTTCTAGCGGGAAGGCCAAAAACATTCAGTACTTC	CASSLGISSGKAKNIQYF
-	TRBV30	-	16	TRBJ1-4	TGTGCCTGGACCTTAGGGGTAGTTTCAACTAATGAAAAACTGTTTTTT	CAWTLGVVSTNEKLFF
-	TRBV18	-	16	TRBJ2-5	TGTGCCAGCTCCCCAGACAGTGTGGACCCTAGGGAGACCCAGTACTTC	CASSPDSVDPRETQYF
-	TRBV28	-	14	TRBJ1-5	TGTGCCAGCAGTTTAGGCGGCAGAAATCAGCCCCAGCATTTT	CASSLGGRNQPQHF
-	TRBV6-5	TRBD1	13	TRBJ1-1	TGTGCCAGCAGTCCCGTGGACAGGGGTGAAGCTTTCTTT	CASSPVDRGEAFF
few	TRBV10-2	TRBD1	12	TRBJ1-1	TGCGCCAGCGGGACAGGGGGCGACGAAGCTTTCTTT	CASGTGGDEAFF
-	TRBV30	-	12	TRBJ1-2	TGTGCCTGGAGTGCGGGAGCGTATGGCTACACCTTC	CAWSAGAYGYTF
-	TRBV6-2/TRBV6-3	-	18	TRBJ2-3	TGTGCCAGCAGTTACTTATCTAGCAGACTAGTCGGTACAGATACGCAGTATTTT	CASSYLSSRLVGTDTQYF
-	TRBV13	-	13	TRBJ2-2	TGTGCCAGCAGCCTCCGAGGGACCGGGGAGCTGTTTTTT	CASSLRGTGELFF